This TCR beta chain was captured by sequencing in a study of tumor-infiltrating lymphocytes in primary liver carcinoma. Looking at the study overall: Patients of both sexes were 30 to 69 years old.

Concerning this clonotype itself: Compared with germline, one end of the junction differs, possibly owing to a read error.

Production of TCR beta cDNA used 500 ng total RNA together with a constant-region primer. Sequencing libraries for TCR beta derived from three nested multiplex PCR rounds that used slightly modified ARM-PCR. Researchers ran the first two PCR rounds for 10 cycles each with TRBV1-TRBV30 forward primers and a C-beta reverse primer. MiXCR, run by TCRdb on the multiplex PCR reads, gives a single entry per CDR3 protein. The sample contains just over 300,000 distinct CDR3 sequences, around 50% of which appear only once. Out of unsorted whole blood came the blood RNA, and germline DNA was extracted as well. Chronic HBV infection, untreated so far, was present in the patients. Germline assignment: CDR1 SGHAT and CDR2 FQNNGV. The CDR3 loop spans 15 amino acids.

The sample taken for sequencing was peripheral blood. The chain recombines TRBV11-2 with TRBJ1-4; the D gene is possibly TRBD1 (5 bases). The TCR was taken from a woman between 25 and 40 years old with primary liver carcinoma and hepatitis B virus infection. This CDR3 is CTSSLEWGLREKLFF. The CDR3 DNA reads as TGTACCAGCAGCTTAGAATGGGGCCTAAGGGAAAAACTGTTTTTT.